This record covers a single TCR beta chain. The data belong to a study of cytomegalovirus exposure and HLA in healthy donors. The PCR employed 60 Vbeta primers together with 13 Jbeta primers. The method was immunoSEQ multiplex PCR; TCRdb's version includes in-frame clones alone and lacks a portion of them. The table records roughly 120,000 clones, approximately 83% of them present only once. Germline lookup yields CDR1 SGHRS and CDR2 YFSETQ. V shed 2 bases and J shed 7 bases, with 7 bases lying between them. This CDR3 has 12 amino acids. Material: PBMCs. J is TRBJ2-1 and V is TRBV5-1, with D tentatively TRBD1 (6 bases). This clonotype was obtained from a woman between 18 and 29 years old in good health and CMV-seronegative. In nucleotides, the CDR3 is TGCGCCAGCAGCTTAGGGACAAATGAGCAGTTCTTC. Its protein is CASSLGTNEQFF.